One T cell receptor (beta chain) is described in this entry. What it recognizes is unknown. The input for sorted-subset replicate PCRs was around 0.2 ug DNA, tens of thousands of T cell genomes. Sequencing used immunoSEQ multiplex PCR; TCRdb keeps in-frame clones, though not all of them. Of under 2,500,000 clones listed, around 95% were seen once; the top ten hold 0.1% to 0.15%. The data were obtained in a study of shared clonotypes between healthy human individuals. Study findings and constraints: Larger richness was generally estimated for naive than memory subsets.

The sample taken for sequencing was naive CD4+ T cells sorted from blood. Subset reported: CD45RA+ positively selected. This TCR derives from a man aged 18 to 29 in good health.

DNA of the CDR3: TGTGCCTGGAGTCGGGGGACAAACACCGGGGAGCTGTTTTTT. This gives the protein CAWSRGTNTGELFF. J is TRBJ2-2 and V is TRBV30; either TRBD1 or TRBD2 may supply D (6 bases each). The CDR3 extends over 14 amino acids. The ends were cut back, 2 bases at V and 2 bases at J, with 9 bases in the middle. Looked up from germline, CDR1 is GTSNPN and CDR2 is SVGIG (reference sequence).